This TCR beta chain was retrieved from a study of T cell responses to AZD1222 COVID-19 vaccine. Points from the study as a whole: Close to half of all spike-specific TCRs reportedly target regions of the variants that are unmutated.

CDR1 is SGHRS, CDR2 YFSETQ, per germline. With 3 bases removed from V and 2 bases from J, the gap between germline ends came to 10 bases. This CDR3 spans 14 amino acids. Points on this clone: Antigen specificity is unknown.

Data came from immunoSEQ multiplex PCR; TCRdb stores just in-frame clones and leaves some out. The data contain around 110,000 clones, about 92% of them singletons. The sequence came from an adult in good health. The material was peripheral blood, obtained on day 0 of AZD1222 vaccination. This sequence joins TRBV5-1 and TRBJ2-3; D is perhaps TRBD1 or TRBD2 (5 bases each). In DNA, the CDR3 is TGCGCCAGCAGCTCCGGGACCTTCACAGATACGCAGTATTTT. Its translation is CASSSGTFTDTQYF.